The 3 T cell receptor beta chains below all came from one sample that was sequenced in a study of T-cell memory formation after mild COVID-19. TCRdb reanalysed the 5' RACE reads using MiXCR and keeps one entry per CDR3 protein. The sample carries hundreds of thousands of distinct CDR3 sequences, 17% recorded once. Specimen: PBMCs or a T cell subset sorted from them (not recorded which). The source of these receptors is an adult woman who had mild COVID-19 (a few samples of this study predate the infection). Cell type and time point are not known.

V is TRBV11-3 and J is TRBJ2-3, with 9 bases lining up with TRBD1. Germline V CDR1 and CDR2: SGHNT, YENEEA. The CDR3 has 15 residues. Trimming at V came to 0 bases and at J to 3 bases, leaving 1 base not matched to a gene. CDR3 protein: CASSLDGTGTDTQYF. CDR3 DNA sequence: TGTGCCAGCAGCTTAGACGGGACAGGGACAGATACGCAGTATTTT.

The chain couples TRBV3-1 to TRBJ1-2; D is uncertain. The CDR3 has 15 amino acids. V lost 0 bases to trimming and J lost 4 bases, with 12 bases between them. Germline values: CDR1 LGHDT, CDR2 YNNKEL (reference sequence). The CDR3 nucleotides read TGTGCCAGCAGCCAAGACAGGCACGAGAGCTATGGCTACACCTTC. Protein: CASSQDRHESYGYTF.

The chain has TRBV19 and TRBJ1-2; the match to TRBD1 covers 9 bases. V shed 5 bases and J 4 bases; nucleotides not matched to a gene: 8. The CDR3 is 15 residues long. CDR1 is LNHDA and CDR2 is SQIVND in the germline V gene (reference sequence). This chain's CDR3 is CASSPGQGGSYGYTF. The CDR3, as DNA: TGTGCCAGTAGTCCGGGACAGGGTGGAAGCTATGGCTACACCTTC.